This T cell receptor beta chain was sequenced for a study of T cell responses to AZD1222 COVID-19 vaccine. General observations from the study: The CD4 TCRs associated with vaccination extended across spike and predominated at 160-218 and 743-854. Nearly half of the spike-specific TCRs reportedly recognize variant regions that carry no mutations. White British people made up most donors, females outnumbered males, and clonal diversity was possibly underestimated.

About this clone: Its antigen is unidentified.

The data were produced by immunoSEQ multiplex PCR, yet TCRdb's version contains in-frame clones alone and is incomplete. This sample carries tens of thousands of clones, over 80% of them seen once, and the ten largest clones take about 2.5%. The sequences come from peripheral blood, collected 28 days after the second AZD1222 dose. The TCR was taken from an adult who received the AZD1222 COVID-19 vaccine.

In nucleotides, the CDR3 is TGTGCCAGCAGCCCTGGGAGTTACAATGAGCAGTTCTTC. It translates to CASSPGSYNEQFF. V and J are TRBV7-2 and TRBJ2-1, with TRBD2 as a possible D gene (5 bases). V was cut by 5 bases and J by 4 bases, with 9 bases left in between. Germline V gene sequence: CDR1 SGHTA, CDR2 FQGNSA. The CDR3 extends over 13 amino acids.